The sequence of this TCR beta chain was determined in a study of blood T cell repertoires in COVID-19. Study details: The United States, Italy and Spain supplied acute and convalescent COVID-19 samples.

Germline lookup yields CDR1 LNHDA and CDR2 SQIVND (reference sequence). Trimming cost V 8 bases and J 4 bases; bases outside gene matches: 10. The CDR3 extends over 15 amino acids. Authors' methods: Estimates of nucleated cell counts were drawn from the amplification of reference gene primers. Method: immunoSEQ multiplex PCR; TCRdb's copy keeps in-frame clones and lacks some. The V and J calls and clone size are taken from that table; D and trimming were inferred from the DNA. The sample carries about 76,000 clones, 70% to 75% recorded once. The sequence came from an older man with acute or convalescent COVID-19. The sequencing input was peripheral blood. This chain joins TRBV19 and TRBJ1-4; 7 bases match TRBD1. The CDR3 DNA follows: TGTGCCAGTGCCCGGTGGGACAGCCTTAATGAAAAACTGTTTTTT. It translates to CASARWDSLNEKLFF.